Below are 18 T cell receptor beta chains sequenced from a single sample in a study of blood T cell repertoires in COVID-19. TCRdb keeps only in-frame clones here, not all; method: immunoSEQ multiplex PCR. The sample contains 73,000 or so clones, roughly 83% of which appear only once. Material for sequencing was peripheral blood. The receptors derive from a woman aged 55-69 years with acute or convalescent COVID-19.

The rearrangement joins TRBV27 to TRBJ2-3, with a tentative D call TRBD1 (6 bases). CDR3 length: 16 residues. V was pared by 3 bases and J by 1 base, with 14 bases between. Germline CDR1 and CDR2: MNHEY and SMNVEV (reference sequence). The CDR3 DNA reads TGTGCCAGCAGTTTGAGGGGGACCAGTCGCACAGATACGCAGTATTTT. Protein product: CASSLRGTSRTDTQYF.

The chain combines TRBV6-5 with TRBJ2-3; no clear D gene. CDR3 size: 14 residues. Germline assignment: CDR1 MNHEY and CDR2 SVGAGI. V gave up 0 bases and J gave up 3 bases, with 7 bases separating them. The chain's CDR3 is CASSYSSWTDTQYF. For the CDR3, the DNA is TGTGCCAGCAGTTACTCGAGTTGGACAGATACGCAGTATTTT.

This clone was seen a handful of times. The chain links TRBV5-6 to TRBJ1-2; 9 nucleotides agree with TRBD1. Trimming took 0 bases from V and 8 from J; bases not matched to a gene: 5. The CDR3 runs to 14 residues. Germline V lookup: CDR1 SGHDT, CDR2 YYEEEE. CDR3 region: CASSLGTGGVGYTF. CDR3 nucleotide sequence: TGTGCCAGCAGCTTGGGCACAGGGGGCGTCGGCTACACCTTC. The variable domain in full, with the rest retrieved from reference TRBV5-6 and TRBJ1-2, is DAGVTQSPTHLIKTRGQQVTLRCSPKSGHDTVSWYQQALGQGPQFIFQYYEEEERQRGNFPDRFSGHQFPNYSSELNVNALLLGDSALYLCASSLGTGGVGYTFGSGTRLTVV.

This sequence joins TRBV10-2 and TRBJ2-7; no clear D. Germline V CDR1 and CDR2: WSHSY, SAAADI. The ends were cut back, 6 bases at V and 4 bases at J, with 10 bases in the middle. The CDR3 runs to 12 residues. CDR3 in DNA: TGCGCCAGCAGAGACTTCCCTTACGAGCAGTACTTC. Its translation: CASRDFPYEQYF.

The chain joins TRBV2 to TRBJ1-6; D gene ambiguous. In germline, CDR1 is SNHLY, CDR2 FYNNEI. CDR3 size: 15 residues. V was pared by 4 bases and J by 4 bases, with 11 bases between. The CDR3 sequence is CASSAGEVYNSPLHF. In DNA form, the CDR3 reads TGTGCCAGCAGTGCTGGCGAGGTATATAATTCACCCCTCCACTTT.

J is TRBJ1-3 and V is TRBV9, with 9 bases matching TRBD1. The V gene's germline CDR1 is SGDLS and CDR2 YYNGEE. CDR3 length equals 13 residues. Trimming cost V 7 bases and J 4 bases; bases outside gene matches: 3. The DNA of the CDR3 is TGTGCCAGCGGGGACAGGGTCGGAAACACCATATATTTT. Translating gives CASGDRVGNTIYF.

The CDR3 loop reads CASWKGAGGNQPQHF. CDR3 nucleotides: TGTGCCAGCTGGAAAGGGGCCGGTGGGAATCAGCCCCAGCATTTT. The chain employs TRBV5-8 and TRBJ1-5, with D perhaps matching TRBD1 (5 bases). CDR1 and CDR2 (germline): SGHTS, YDEGEE. The germline V and J ends were trimmed by 7 bases and 4 bases, with 18 bases remaining between them. This CDR3 has 15 residues.

This chain joins TRBV4-1 and TRBJ1-1; D is perhaps TRBD1 (5 bases). This CDR3 spans 17 amino acids. Germline CDR1 MGHRA, CDR2 YSYEKL. V was clipped by 1 base and J by 5 bases, with 20 bases between them. The CDR3, as DNA: TGCGCCAGCAGCCAAGTTTTGCAACTGGGGGGTTATACTGAAGCTTTCTTT. It translates to CASSQVLQLGGYTEAFF.

This chain connects TRBV27 to TRBJ2-3, with D maybe TRBD2 (6 bases). Germline V gene sequence: CDR1 MNHEY, CDR2 SMNVEV (reference sequence). The germline V and J ends were trimmed by 3 bases and 1 base, with 11 bases remaining between them. This CDR3 region has 15 residues. CDR3 DNA sequence: TGTGCCAGCAGTTTTAACGGCGGGGGCACAGATACGCAGTATTTT. Translating gives CASSFNGGGTDTQYF.

Comments on this clone: Other nucleotide sequences in the sample specify the same CDR3. This chain joins TRBV24-1 and TRBJ1-5; 10 positions agree with TRBD1. Unmatched junction bases numbered 8, after V lost 9 bases and J lost 4 bases. The CDR3 has 15 amino acids. Germline V CDR1 and CDR2: KGHDR, SFDVKD. DNA of the CDR3: TGTGCCACCTCCTCAGGACAGGGGGTAAATCAGCCCCAGCATTTT. It codes for CATSSGQGVNQPQHF.

The chain uses TRBV7-2 and TRBJ1-2; tentative D call: TRBD1 (5 bases). V lost 1 base, J lost 4 bases, and 10 bases lay in between. Per the germline V gene, CDR1 is SGHTA and CDR2 is FQGNSA. This CDR3 region has 14 residues. The CDR3 sequence is CASSLGGDGYGYTF. CDR3 nucleotide sequence: TGTGCCAGCAGCTTAGGCGGGGACGGCTATGGCTACACCTTC. Using reference TRBV7-2 and TRBJ1-2 for the parts outside the CDR3, the full variable domain is GAGVSQSPSNKVTEKGKDVELRCDPISGHTALYWYRQSLGQGLEFLIYFQGNSAPDKSGLPSDRFSAERTGGSVSTLTIQRTQQEDSAVYLCASSLGGDGYGYTFGSGTRLTVV.

The chain has TRBV24-1 and TRBJ1-2; TRBD1 matches at 9 bases. The CDR3 is 14 residues long. Germline V gene lookup returns CDR1 KGHDR and CDR2 SFDVKD. J gave up 8 bases and V 4 bases, and 7 bases lay outside the gene matches. The CDR3 is CATSESGTGNGYTF. The CDR3 region has the DNA TGTGCCACCAGTGAATCCGGGACAGGGAACGGCTACACCTTC.

The chain couples TRBV2 to TRBJ1-2; D gene ambiguous. This CDR3 has 13 residues. Germline-derived CDR1 and CDR2 are SNHLY and FYNNEI. The V end lost 3 bases, the J end lost 8 bases, and 13 bases lay between the germline ends. DNA of the CDR3: TGTGCCAGCAGTGATTCAGGTCTTCGGGGCTACACCTTC. It specifies CASSDSGLRGYTF.

This chain connects TRBV28 to TRBJ2-2; 15 nucleotides match TRBD2. The V gene's germline CDR1 is MDHEN and CDR2 SYDVKM. The junction had 8 bases not matched to a gene; V was cut back by 4 bases and J by 5 bases. This CDR3 region has 18 residues. CDR3: CASSSGLAGGPGTGELFF. For the CDR3, the DNA is TGTGCCAGCAGTTCCGGACTAGCGGGGGGGCCAGGGACCGGGGAGCTGTTTTTT.

The chain links TRBV19 to TRBJ2-7; D possibly corresponds to TRBD1 (5 bases). With 4 bases removed from V and 7 bases from J, the gap between germline ends came to 14 bases. In germline, CDR1 is LNHDA, CDR2 SQIVND (reference sequence). This CDR3 contains 13 residues. The CDR3 here is CASSTQQVGEQYF. The CDR3, as DNA: TGTGCCAGTAGTACTCAACAGGTCGGGGAGCAGTACTTC.

The chain carries TRBV15 and TRBJ1-1; a weak D match, TRBD1 (5 bases). CDR3 length equals 12 residues. Deletions cut 8 bases from V and 6 bases from J, with 13 bases between. The V gene's germline CDR1 is LNHNV and CDR2 YYDKDF (reference sequence). The CDR3 DNA reads TGTGCCACCGGGGGGACGGGCCCTGAAGCTTTCTTT. It specifies CATGGTGPEAFF.

The J gene is TRBJ2-7, the V gene TRBV7-2; possible D gene TRBD2, 5 bases. Per the germline V gene, CDR1 is SGHTA and CDR2 is FQGNSA. The CDR3 runs 13 residues. V lost 5 bases and J lost 4, with 12 bases in between. The CDR3 nucleotides are TGTGCCAGCAGCGCCCAACTAGATTACGAGCAGTACTTC. The encoded protein is CASSAQLDYEQYF.

V usage is TRBV6-1 and J usage is TRBJ1-4; D is unresolved. Looked up from germline, CDR1 is MNHNS and CDR2 is SASEGT. The CDR3 covers 15 residues. V gave up 1 base and J gave up 0 bases, with 6 bases separating them. The CDR3 region is CASSEGETTNEKLFF. As DNA, the CDR3 is TGTGCCAGCAGTGAAGGGGAGACAACTAATGAAAAACTGTTTTTT.